This T cell receptor beta chain is from a study of cytomegalovirus exposure and HLA in healthy donors. Study-level results: Reports state that TCR beta sequences accurately predicted most subjects' HLA-A and HLA-B alleles. Later analysis reportedly placed an Asian-associated ancestry cluster below the roughly 680-donor mean in N-insertions. Roughly 170 TCR beta chains were listed as cytomegalovirus-associated. Under in vitro conditions, a few CMV-associated chains were confirmed as specific for CMV antigens.

The PCR employed 60 Vbeta primers together with 13 Jbeta primers. Profiled with immunoSEQ multiplex PCR; TCRdb holds only in-frame clones, not every one. The profile covers around 62,000 clones, with more than 60% appearing a single time and about 5% taken by the ten largest. Notes on this clone: Antigen: not known.

The CDR3 is 15 residues long. V lost 3 bases to trimming and J lost 6 bases, with 17 bases between them. The germline V gene encodes CDR1 MDHEN and CDR2 SYDVKM. The sequenced material came from PBMCs. This chain uses TRBV28 with TRBJ1-1, with D tentatively TRBD1 (6 bases). This clonotype was obtained from a male donor in good health and CMV-seropositive. The CDR3 loop is CASSFTVTGKSEAFF. CDR3 DNA sequence: TGTGCCAGCAGTTTCACAGTTACAGGGAAGTCTGAAGCTTTCTTT.